The 16 T cell receptor beta chains listed next were all sequenced from one sample in a study of T cells in Graves' hyperthyroidism and ophthalmopathy (dated by TCRdb to 2018 to 2020). The receptor library was made with multiplex PCR. Sequencing took place on an Illumina HiSeq 2000. The TCR beta CDR3 regions were amplified from RNA transcripts. A first-round RT-PCR of the TCR CDR3 used the HTBI primer set with the Qiagen OneStep RT-PCR kit. TCRdb passed the public sequencing reads through fastp at Q25 and MiXCR, retaining productive beta sequences. Every entry covers one CDR3 protein and lists the most common genes and DNA from its rows. The sample contains 450,000 to 650,000 distinct CDR3 sequences, 20% to 25% of them found a single time. Together, the top ten hold around 27% of the sample. The specimen was blood. These receptors all stem from a man aged 18 to 29 with Graves' hyperthyroidism.

The chain recombines TRBV4-1 with TRBJ2-5; TRBD1 or TRBD2 may be the D gene (6 bases each). Trimming pared 4 bases from V and 0 bases from J, leaving 15 bases between. The CDR3 consists of 16 residues. From germline, CDR1 is MGHRA and CDR2 YSYEKL. The CDR3 here is CASSPPDRGDQETQYF. The CDR3 coding sequence is TGCGCCAGCAGCCCGCCCGATAGGGGGGACCAAGAGACCCAGTACTTC.

The rearrangement links TRBV12-3 or TRBV12-4 to TRBJ2-7, with TRBD2 matching 13 bases. The J segment lost 5 bases and the V segment lost 10 bases, leaving 11 bases of the junction unmatched. This CDR3 region has 15 residues. The CDR3 spells CAIRTSGSGRNEQYF. The CDR3, as DNA: TGTGCCATCCGGACTAGCGGGAGCGGTCGTAACGAGCAGTACTTC.

V gene TRBV2 combines with J gene TRBJ1-1, with 8 bases that match TRBD1. J lost 4 bases, V lost 6 bases, and 7 bases had no gene match. This CDR3 contains 14 residues. Germline CDR1 reads SNHLY; CDR2 reads FYNNEI. The CDR3 DNA sequence: TGTGCCAGCAGCTGGACAGGGAGGAGCACTGAAGCTTTCTTT. Residues: CASSWTGRSTEAFF.

The gene calls are TRBV12-3 or TRBV12-4 and TRBJ1-1, with 7 bases lining up with TRBD1. This CDR3 region has 14 residues. V was clipped by 8 bases and J by 4 bases; unmatched bases: 10. The CDR3 reads CASGQTQGFTEAFF. The CDR3 nucleotides are TGTGCCAGCGGGCAGACACAGGGGTTCACTGAAGCTTTCTTT.

This clonotype has at least ten counts. The V gene is TRBV30, the J gene TRBJ1-2; no definite D call. In germline, CDR1 is GTSNPN, CDR2 SVGIG (reference sequence). The ends were cut back, 3 bases at V and 7 bases at J, with 12 bases in the middle. The CDR3 runs to 12 residues. This CDR3 is CAWSPGPGGYTF. CDR3 sequence (DNA): TGTGCCTGGAGCCCTGGTCCTGGTGGCTACACCTTC.

This clonotype was detected ten times or more. The V call is TRBV12-3 or TRBV12-4, the J call TRBJ1-1; 8 bases are a match to TRBD1. The length of the CDR3 is 14 residues. The V gene end was trimmed by 5 bases and the J gene end by 3 bases; junction bases not matched to a gene: 5. In nucleotides, the CDR3 is TGTGCCAGCAGTCCACAGGGGGGTTACACTGAAGCTTTCTTT. It specifies CASSPQGGYTEAFF.

At least ten counts were recorded for this clonotype. The rearrangement links TRBV20-1 to TRBJ2-7, with D perhaps being TRBD1 or TRBD2 (5 bases each). V was pared by 0 bases and J by 4 bases, with 7 bases between. This CDR3 has 12 residues. Germline V lookup: CDR1 DFQATT, CDR2 SNEGSKA (reference sequence). The CDR3 DNA is TGCAGTGCTAGAGAGGGGACGTACGAGCAGTACTTC. Its protein is CSAREGTYEQYF.

This clonotype showed up many times. The chain carries TRBV5-1 and TRBJ2-5; D might be TRBD2 (6 bases). V shed 4 bases and J shed 3 bases, with 16 bases lying between them. CDR1 SGHRS and CDR2 YFSETQ come from the germline V gene. There are 15 residues in the CDR3. The CDR3 reads CASSRWASAEETQYF. The CDR3 coding sequence is TGCGCCAGCAGCCGCTGGGCTAGCGCTGAAGAGACCCAGTACTTC. The full variable domain, rest sourced from reference TRBV5-1 and TRBJ2-5, is KAGVTQTPRYLIKTRGQQVTLSCSPISGHRSVSWYQQTPGQGLQFLFEYFSETQRNKGNFPGRFSGRQFSNSRSEMNVSTLELGDSALYLCASSRWASAEETQYFGPGTRLLVL.

This clonotype was seen a few times. The chain combines TRBV4-1 with TRBJ2-2; D possibly corresponds to TRBD1 (6 bases). This CDR3 is 18 amino acids long. The germline gives CDR1 MGHRA, CDR2 YSYEKL. V was cut by 0 bases and J by 2 bases, with 16 bases left in between. This CDR3 reads CASSQEDPGTLNTGELFF. The CDR3 DNA reads as TGCGCCAGCAGCCAAGAGGATCCAGGGACACTCAACACCGGGGAGCTGTTTTTT.

This clonotype was counted many times. The V and J genes are TRBV29-1 and TRBJ2-7; D not resolved. Per germline, CDR1 SQVTM and CDR2 ANQGSEA. The V gene lost 6 bases and the J gene lost 6 bases, with 12 bases spanning the gap. The length of the CDR3 is 11 residues. CDR3 protein: CSVATVGEQYF. For the CDR3, the DNA is TGCAGCGTCGCCACGGTCGGCGAGCAGTACTTC.

The chain carries TRBV9 and TRBJ1-3; tentatively, D is TRBD1 (5 bases). V lost 0 bases and J lost 0, with 13 bases in between. Per the germline V gene, CDR1 is SGDLS and CDR2 is YYNGEE. The CDR3 is 17 amino acids. CDR3: CASSVAGGAPSGNTIYF. The CDR3 nucleotides are TGTGCCAGCAGCGTAGCGGGTGGGGCCCCCTCTGGAAACACCATATATTTT.

Points on this clonotype: A much larger clone lies a single base off, so this may be a read error. J is TRBJ1-2 and V is TRBV6-1; TRBD1 aligns across 9 bases. V gave up 7 bases and J gave up 7 bases; unmatched junction bases: 1. The CDR3 spans 11 residues. Germline V gene sequence: CDR1 MNHNS, CDR2 SASEGT. The CDR3 DNA reads as TGTGCCAGCAAACAGGGGGCTGGCTACACCTTC. Translated: CASKQGAGYTF.

This clonotype was detected ten times or more. This CDR3 reads CASSPTGPYSNQPQHF. CDR3 coding DNA: TGCGCCAGCAGCCCCACGGGACCTTATAGCAATCAGCCCCAGCATTTT. The chain has TRBV5-1 and TRBJ1-5, with D possibly matching TRBD1 (5 bases). V was trimmed by 4 bases and J by 0 bases, leaving 14 bases between them. The CDR3 is 16 amino acids. CDR1 and CDR2 (germline): SGHRS, YFSETQ.

This clonotype was seen many times. J is TRBJ2-5 and V is TRBV11-2; D unclear. Deletions cut 2 bases from V and 2 bases from J, with 12 bases between. In germline, CDR1 is SGHAT, CDR2 FQNNGV. The CDR3 loop spans 15 amino acids. The CDR3 bases are TGTGCCAGCAGCTTATTGGCTGGGATACAAGAGACCCAGTACTTC. Amino acids: CASSLLAGIQETQYF.

This clonotype was recorded at least ten times. The chain couples TRBV11-2 to TRBJ1-3; no reliable D call. V lost 2 bases to trimming and J lost 3 bases, with 8 bases between them. CDR1 is SGHAT and CDR2 is FQNNGV in the germline V gene. The CDR3 length is 14 residues. For the CDR3, the DNA is TGTGCCAGCAGCTTAAAGACAATTGGAAACACCATATATTTT. Its translation: CASSLKTIGNTIYF. The full variable domain, its missing parts supplied by reference TRBV11-2 and TRBJ1-3, is EAGVAQSPRYKIIEKRQSVAFWCNPISGHATLYWYQQILGQGPKLLIQFQNNGVVDDSQLPKDRFSAERLKGVDSTLKIQPAKLEDSAVYLCASSLKTIGNTIYFGEGSWLTVV.

This clonotype was counted at least ten times. The chain uses TRBV12-3 or TRBV12-4 and TRBJ2-7; no definite D call. With 5 bases removed from V and 5 bases from J, the gap between germline ends came to 16 bases. The CDR3 length is 14 residues. This CDR3 reads CASSPAPLAHEQYF. The CDR3, as DNA: TGTGCCAGCAGTCCCGCCCCGTTGGCCCACGAGCAGTACTTC.